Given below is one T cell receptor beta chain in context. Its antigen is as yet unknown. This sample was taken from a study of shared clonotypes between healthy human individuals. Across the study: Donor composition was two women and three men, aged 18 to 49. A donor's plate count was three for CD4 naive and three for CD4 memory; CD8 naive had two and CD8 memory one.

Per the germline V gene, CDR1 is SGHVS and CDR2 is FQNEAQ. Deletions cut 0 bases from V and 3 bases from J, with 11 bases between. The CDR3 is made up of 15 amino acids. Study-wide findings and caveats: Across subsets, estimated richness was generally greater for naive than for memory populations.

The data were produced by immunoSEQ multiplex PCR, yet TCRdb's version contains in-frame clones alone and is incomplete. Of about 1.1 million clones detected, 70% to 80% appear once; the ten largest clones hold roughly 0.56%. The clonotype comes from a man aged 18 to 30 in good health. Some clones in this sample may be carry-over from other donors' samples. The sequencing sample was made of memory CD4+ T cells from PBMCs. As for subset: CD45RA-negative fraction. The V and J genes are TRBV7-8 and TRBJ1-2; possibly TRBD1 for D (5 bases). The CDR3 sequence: CASSLAGRVDYGYTF. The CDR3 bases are TGTGCCAGCAGCTTAGCGGGCAGGGTGGACTATGGCTACACCTTC. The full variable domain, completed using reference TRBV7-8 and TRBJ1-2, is GAGVSQSPRYKVAKRGQDVALRCDPISGHVSLFWYQQALGQGPEFLTYFQNEAQLDKSGLPSDRFFAERPEGSVSTLKIQRTQQEDSAVYLCASSLAGRVDYGYTFGSGTRLTVV.